This TCR beta chain was recovered during a study of cytomegalovirus exposure and HLA in healthy donors. The method was immunoSEQ multiplex PCR; TCRdb's version includes in-frame clones alone and lacks a portion of them. The sample lists under 200,000 clones, more than 80% occurring once. V shed 3 bases and J 6 bases; nucleotides not matched to a gene: 3. Per germline, CDR1 SGHDN and CDR2 FVKESK. This CDR3 has 15 amino acids. The source is a man between 18 and 35 years old in good health and CMV-seropositive. Sequences were obtained from PBMCs. This chain joins TRBV14 and TRBJ2-1, with 12 bases aligning to TRBD2. In DNA form, the CDR3 reads TGTGCCAGCAGCCAGACGACTAGCGGGAGCAATGAGCAGTTCTTC. Translated: CASSQTTSGSNEQFF.